The sequence of this T cell receptor (beta chain) was determined in a study of naive and memory T cell subsets. Four PCR rounds used nested alpha and beta constant region primers plus the SP2 primer. Reverse transcription of blood and skin TCR RNA was primed at alpha and beta constant regions. A single record per CDR3 protein comes from TCRdb applying MiXCR to the UMI-ligation and nested PCR reads. The repertoire holds over 20,000 distinct CDR3 sequences, with around 5.3% as singletons. This clonotype was seen at least ten times. The library had UMIs added by 3' ligation of an oligonucleotide to TCR cDNA. Whole-blood samples were approximately 2.6 ml of peripheral blood from healthy adult volunteers. Reverse transcription used DNase-treated unsorted total RNA, aiming for roughly 1 to 1000 ng. The CDR3 contains 17 residues. Per germline, CDR1 MNHEY and CDR2 SMNVEV (reference sequence). V lost 5 bases to trimming and J lost 0 bases, with 19 bases between them.

The source of this sequence is an adult in good health. The chain has TRBV27 and TRBJ1-1; tentatively, D is TRBD1 (5 bases). The material sequenced was blood. CDR3 sequence reads: CASSLNAGGPMNTEAFF. Written as DNA, the CDR3 is TGTGCCAGCAGTCTTAATGCGGGGGGACCAATGAACACTGAAGCTTTCTTT.